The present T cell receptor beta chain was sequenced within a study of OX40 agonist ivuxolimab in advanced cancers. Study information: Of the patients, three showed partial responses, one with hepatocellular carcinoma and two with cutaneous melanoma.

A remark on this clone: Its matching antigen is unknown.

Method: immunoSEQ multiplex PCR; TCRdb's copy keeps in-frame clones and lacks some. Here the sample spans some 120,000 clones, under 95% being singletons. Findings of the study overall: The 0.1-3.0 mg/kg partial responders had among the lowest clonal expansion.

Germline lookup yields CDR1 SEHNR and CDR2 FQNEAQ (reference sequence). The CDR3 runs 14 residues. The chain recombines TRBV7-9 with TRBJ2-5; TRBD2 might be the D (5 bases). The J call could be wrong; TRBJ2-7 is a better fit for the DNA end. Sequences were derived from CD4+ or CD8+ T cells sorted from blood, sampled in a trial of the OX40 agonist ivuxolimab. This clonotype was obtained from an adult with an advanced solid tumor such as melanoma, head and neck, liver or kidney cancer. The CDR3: CASSLPGVPYEQYF. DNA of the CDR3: TGTGCCAGCAGCTTACCCGGGGTCCCCTACGAGCAGTACTTC.